The text below deals with one TCR beta chain. TCRdb keeps only in-frame clones here, not all; method: immunoSEQ multiplex PCR. The repertoire holds around 230,000 clones, with 81% as singletons. The CDR3 totals 18 residues. Germline V gene sequence: CDR1 SGHDT, CDR2 YYEEEE. Deletions cut 6 bases from V and 0 bases from J, with 21 bases between. This entry comes from a study of blood T cell repertoires in COVID-19. The sample comprised peripheral blood. The receptor's source is a woman older than 75 with acute or convalescent COVID-19. The chain links TRBV5-6 to TRBJ2-2; D is perhaps TRBD1 (6 bases). CDR3 nucleotide sequence: TGTGCCAGCACCTCACAAATCGGACAGCTTGCGAACACCGGGGAGCTGTTTTTT. Its protein is CASTSQIGQLANTGELFF. The full variable domain, its missing parts supplied by reference TRBV5-6 and TRBJ2-2, is DAGVTQSPTHLIKTRGQQVTLRCSPKSGHDTVSWYQQALGQGPQFIFQYYEEEERQRGNFPDRFSGHQFPNYSSELNVNALLLGDSALYLCASTSQIGQLANTGELFFGEGSRLTVL.